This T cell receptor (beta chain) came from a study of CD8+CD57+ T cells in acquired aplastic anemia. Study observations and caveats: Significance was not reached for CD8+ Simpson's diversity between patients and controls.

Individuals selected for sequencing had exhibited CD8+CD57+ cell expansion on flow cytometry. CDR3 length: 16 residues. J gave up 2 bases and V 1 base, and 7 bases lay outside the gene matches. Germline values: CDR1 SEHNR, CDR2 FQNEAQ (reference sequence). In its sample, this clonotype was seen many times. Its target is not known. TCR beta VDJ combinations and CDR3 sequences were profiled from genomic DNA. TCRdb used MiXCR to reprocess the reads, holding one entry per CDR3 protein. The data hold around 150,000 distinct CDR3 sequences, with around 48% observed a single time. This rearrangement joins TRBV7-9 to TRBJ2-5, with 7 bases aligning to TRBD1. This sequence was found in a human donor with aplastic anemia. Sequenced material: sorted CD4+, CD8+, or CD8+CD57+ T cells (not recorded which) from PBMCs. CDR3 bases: TGTGCCAGCAGCTTAGATCTCAGGGGGTTGCAAGAGACCCAGTACTTC. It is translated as CASSLDLRGLQETQYF.